Listed below are T cell receptor beta chains from one sample, sequenced in a study of blood T cells in healthy people across ages. TCRdb re-derived calls from the 5' RACE reads in MiXCR, one entry per CDR3 protein. The sample includes roughly 790,000 distinct CDR3 sequences, about 40% of them seen just once. The material sequenced was blood. The receptors were gathered from a woman aged 55-70 years in good health. The CDR3 runs from the conserved cysteine through the conserved F or W. The D gene is left open where the match is weak. The size field is filled for only some rows; it gives once, few, many or a size class.

D gene | J gene | clone size | V gene | CDR3 protein | CDR3 DNA
. | TRBJ1-1 | . | TRBV6-6 | CASSEAGEDTEAFF | TGTGCCAGCAGTGAGGCAGGGGAGGACACTGAAGCTTTCTTT
. | TRBJ2-3 | . | TRBV7-6 | CASSLVVMGADTQYF | TGTGCCAGCAGCTTAGTGGTTATGGGGGCAGATACGCAGTATTTT
. | TRBJ2-3 | . | TRBV6-5 | CTSSYSGEYTDTRYF | TGTACCAGCAGTTACTCGGGAGAGTACACGGATACGCGGTATTTT
. | TRBJ2-7 | . | TRBV7-9 | CASSLMVSGEQYF | TGTGCCAGCAGCTTAATGGTATCTGGCGAGCAGTACTTC
. | TRBJ2-7 | . | TRBV20-1 | CSASNRGANPYEQYF | TGCAGTGCAAGCAATCGGGGGGCCAATCCCTACGAGCAGTACTTC
TRBD1 | TRBJ2-6 | . | TRBV5-1 | CASNPGQGYSGANVLTF | TGCGCCAGCAACCCGGGACAGGGATACTCTGGGGCCAACGTCCTGACTTTC
. | TRBJ2-5 | few | TRBV29-1 | CSVVWGKETQYF | TGCAGCGTTGTCTGGGGAAAAGAGACCCAGTACTTC
. | TRBJ2-6 | many | TRBV29-1 | CSVEGSGANVLTF | TGCAGCGTCGAGGGCTCTGGGGCCAACGTCCTGACTTTC
TRBD2 | TRBJ2-5 | . | TRBV7-9 | CASSLAAGLATETQYF | TGTGCCAGCAGCTTAGCGGCAGGACTAGCGACCGAGACCCAGTACTTC
. | TRBJ1-5 | once | TRBV5-6 | CASSVRGGNKNQPQHF | TGTGCCAGCAGCGTTAGAGGGGGAAATAAAAATCAGCCCCAGCATTTT
. | TRBJ1-1 | . | TRBV6-5 | CASSSLGGLNTEAFF | TGTGCCAGCAGTTCCCTCGGGGGGTTGAACACTGAAGCTTTCTTT
. | TRBJ2-3 | . | TRBV6-4 | CASSDRPSPTDTQYF | TGTGCCAGCAGTGACAGGCCAAGCCCGACAGACACGCAGTATTTT
. | TRBJ1-1 | . | TRBV5-1 | CASSSTGQNTEAFF | TGCGCCAGCAGCTCCACAGGTCAAAACACTGAAGCTTTCTTT
. | TRBJ2-1 | few | TRBV5-1 | CATSRDPVSGSNEQFF | TGCGCCACCTCCCGGGACCCAGTTTCCGGAAGCAATGAGCAGTTCTTC
TRBD1 | TRBJ2-7 | . | TRBV28 | CASSISGGAAYEQYF | TGTGCCAGCAGTATTTCAGGGGGCGCGGCCTACGAGCAGTACTTC
. | TRBJ1-2 | . | TRBV6-2/TRBV6-3 | CASSLTQANYGYTF | TGTGCCAGCAGTCTGACCCAAGCTAACTATGGCTACACCTTC
. | TRBJ2-5 | . | TRBV20-1 | CSARDHQGLETQYF | TGCAGTGCTAGAGATCACCAGGGGCTGGAGACCCAGTACTTC
TRBD2 | TRBJ2-1 | . | TRBV5-1 | CASSLMPSGRRNNEQFF | TGCGCCAGCAGCTTGATGCCTAGCGGGAGAAGGAACAATGAGCAGTTCTTC
. | TRBJ2-7 | . | TRBV6-5 | CASSYSDGYEQYF | TGTGCCAGCAGTTACTCGGACGGGTACGAGCAGTACTTC
. | TRBJ1-1 | . | TRBV30 | CVWRVTTDTEAFF | TGTGTCTGGAGAGTTACTACGGACACTGAAGCTTTCTTT
TRBD2 | TRBJ2-1 | few | TRBV24-1 | CATSDRLAGGGNEQFF | TGTGCCACCAGTGATCGTCTAGCGGGAGGGGGGAATGAGCAGTTCTTC
. | TRBJ2-3 | . | TRBV20-1 | CSVTGLYTDTQYF | TGCAGTGTAACGGGACTCTACACAGATACGCAGTATTTT
. | TRBJ2-7 | . | TRBV5-1 | CASSEGGNTREQYF | TGCGCCAGCAGCGAGGGGGGCAACACTCGCGAGCAGTACTTC
. | TRBJ2-3 | . | TRBV27 | CASSIPSRGTQYF | TGTGCCAGCAGTATCCCCTCAAGGGGCACGCAGTATTTT
. | TRBJ2-5 | . | TRBV29-1 | CSVEGTGQETQYF | TGCAGCGTTGAAGGCACAGGCCAAGAGACCCAGTACTTC
. | TRBJ2-5 | . | TRBV11-2 | CASSQHSNPQGGQETQYF | TGTGCCAGCAGCCAGCACTCTAATCCGCAGGGGGGCCAAGAGACCCAGTACTTC
. | TRBJ2-1 | . | TRBV6-6 | CASNSPPTNNEQFF | TGTGCCAGCAACTCACCCCCTACCAACAATGAGCAGTTCTTC
TRBD2 | TRBJ2-5 | few | TRBV7-2 | CASWNRGAGGLQETQYF | TGTGCCAGCTGGAATAGAGGGGCGGGGGGTCTCCAAGAGACCCAGTACTTC
TRBD1 | TRBJ1-5 | . | TRBV7-9 | CASSLARTGGNQPQHF | TGTGCCAGCAGCTTAGCGCGGACAGGGGGAAATCAGCCCCAGCATTTT
TRBD1 | TRBJ2-7 | once | TRBV28 | CASLDRVSYEQYF | TGTGCCAGCCTAGACAGGGTCTCCTACGAGCAGTACTTC
. | TRBJ1-5 | few | TRBV6-2/TRBV6-3 | CASSLTEIQPQHF | TGTGCCAGCAGCTTGACTGAAATTCAGCCCCAGCATTTT
. | TRBJ1-1 | . | TRBV20-1 | CSASGQTRTEAFF | TGCAGTGCTAGTGGGCAGACGCGGACTGAAGCTTTCTTT
TRBD2 | TRBJ2-7 | once | TRBV4-2 | CASSQGTSGRTYEQYF | TGTGCCAGCAGCCAAGGGACTAGCGGGCGTACCTACGAGCAGTACTTC
TRBD1 | TRBJ2-3 | . | TRBV3-1 | CASSPSTGVSTDTQYF | TGTGCCAGCAGCCCCTCGACAGGGGTCAGCACAGATACGCAGTATTTT
TRBD1 | TRBJ2-7 | many | TRBV7-2 | CASRPGTGYEQYF | TGTGCCAGCCGCCCCGGGACAGGTTACGAGCAGTACTTC
TRBD2 | TRBJ2-7 | few | TRBV20-1 | CSARHVTSGHNEQYF | TGCAGTGCTAGGCACGTGACTAGCGGACACAATGAGCAGTACTTC
TRBD1 | TRBJ1-6 | many | TRBV20-1 | CSATQGMATPLHF | TGCAGTGCCACACAGGGGATGGCGACACCCCTCCACTTT
. | TRBJ2-5 | few | TRBV28 | CASSLINNEQYF | TGTGCCAGCAGTTTGATCAACAATGAGCAGTACTTC
. | TRBJ2-1 | . | TRBV9 | CASSVVPLKVNEQFF | TGTGCCAGCAGCGTAGTACCCCTTAAGGTCAATGAGCAGTTCTTC
. | TRBJ1-1 | . | TRBV12-3/TRBV12-4 | CASSLGGITIEAFF | TGTGCCAGCAGTTTAGGCGGTATTACCATTGAAGCTTTCTTT
. | TRBJ1-2 | . | TRBV4-2 | CASSQVGAGENYGYTF | TGTGCCAGCAGCCAAGTCGGAGCAGGGGAGAACTATGGCTACACCTTC
. | TRBJ2-1 | . | TRBV7-2 | CASSLVFGHNEQFF | TGTGCCAGCAGCTTAGTATTTGGGCACAATGAGCAGTTCTTC
TRBD2 | TRBJ2-5 | few | TRBV9 | CASESGTSGGRETQYF | TGTGCCAGCGAATCCGGGACTAGCGGGGGTCGAGAGACCCAGTACTTC
TRBD2 | TRBJ2-1 | . | TRBV7-2 | CASSLGTSGSNGNEQFF | TGTGCCAGCAGCTTAGGGACTAGCGGGAGTAATGGCAATGAGCAGTTCTTC
. | TRBJ2-2 | . | TRBV3-1 | CASSQDSGPPLGELFF | TGTGCCAGCAGCCAAGACTCCGGGCCCCCCTTGGGGGAGCTGTTTTTT
. | TRBJ2-1 | once | TRBV6-6 | CASSYGGRGQGSEQFF | TGTGCCAGCAGTTATGGGGGACGGGGGCAAGGCAGTGAGCAGTTCTTC